This TCR beta chain is drawn from a study of identical twins' blood T cells. General study findings and limits: Each donor's most abundant TCRbeta clonotypes shared more CDR3 sequences with her twin than unrelated donors.

The length of the CDR3 is 13 residues. Germline V gene data show CDR1 as LGHNA and CDR2 as YNFKEQ. TCRdb re-called the 5' RACE reads with MiXCR, one entry per CDR3 protein. The sample lists fewer than 450,000 distinct CDR3 sequences, about 28% occurring once. This clonotype has just one count. The target antigen is unknown. Given a much more abundant clone one base away, this may be a read error. This TCR was recovered from a woman aged 18-49 years in good health. The V and J genes are TRBV4-2 and TRBJ2-1, with D maybe TRBD1 (5 bases). The sequenced sample consisted of PBMCs. Here the CDR3 reads CAGSQARANEQFF. As DNA, the CDR3 is TGTGCCGGCAGCCAAGCCAGGGCCAATGAGCAGTTCTTC.